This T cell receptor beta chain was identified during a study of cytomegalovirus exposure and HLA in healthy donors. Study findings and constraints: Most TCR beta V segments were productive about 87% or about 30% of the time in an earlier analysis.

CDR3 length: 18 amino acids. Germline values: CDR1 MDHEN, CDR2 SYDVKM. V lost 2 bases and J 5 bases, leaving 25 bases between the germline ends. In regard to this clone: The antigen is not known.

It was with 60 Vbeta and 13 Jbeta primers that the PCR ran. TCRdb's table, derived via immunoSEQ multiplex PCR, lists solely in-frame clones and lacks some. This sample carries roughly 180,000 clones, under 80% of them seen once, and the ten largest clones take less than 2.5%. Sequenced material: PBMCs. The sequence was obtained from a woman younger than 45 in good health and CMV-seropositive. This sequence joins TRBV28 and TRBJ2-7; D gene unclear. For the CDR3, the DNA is TGTGCCAGCAGTTTACTACGCTACCTCGCTGATCATAAAGACGAGCAGTACTTC. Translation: CASSLLRYLADHKDEQYF.